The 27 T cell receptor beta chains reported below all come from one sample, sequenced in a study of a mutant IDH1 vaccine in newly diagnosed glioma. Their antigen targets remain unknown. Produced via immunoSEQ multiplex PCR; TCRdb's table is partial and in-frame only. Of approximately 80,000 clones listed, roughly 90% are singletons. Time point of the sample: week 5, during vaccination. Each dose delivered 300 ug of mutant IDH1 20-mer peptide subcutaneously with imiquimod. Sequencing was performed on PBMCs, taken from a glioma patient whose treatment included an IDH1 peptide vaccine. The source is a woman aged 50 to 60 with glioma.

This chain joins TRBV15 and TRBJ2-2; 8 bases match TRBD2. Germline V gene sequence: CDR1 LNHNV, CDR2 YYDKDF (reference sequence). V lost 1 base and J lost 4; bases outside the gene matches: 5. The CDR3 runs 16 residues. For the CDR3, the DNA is TGTGCCACCAGCAGAGGGACGGGAGGGTTCACCGGGGAGCTGTTTTTT. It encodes CATSRGTGGFTGELFF.

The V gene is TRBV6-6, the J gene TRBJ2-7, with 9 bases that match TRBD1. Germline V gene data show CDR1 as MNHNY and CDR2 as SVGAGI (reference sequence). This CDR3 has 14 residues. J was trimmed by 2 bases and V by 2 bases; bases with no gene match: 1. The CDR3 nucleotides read TGTGCCAGCAGTTACCGGGACAGGGCCTACGAGCAGTACTTC. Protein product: CASSYRDRAYEQYF.

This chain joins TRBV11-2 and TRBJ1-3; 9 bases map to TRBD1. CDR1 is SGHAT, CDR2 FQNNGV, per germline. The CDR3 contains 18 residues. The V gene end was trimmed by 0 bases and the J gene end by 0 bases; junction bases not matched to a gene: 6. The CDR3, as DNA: TGTGCCAGCAGCTTAGATCATTGGACAGGGGACTCTGGAAACACCATATATTTT. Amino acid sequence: CASSLDHWTGDSGNTIYF.

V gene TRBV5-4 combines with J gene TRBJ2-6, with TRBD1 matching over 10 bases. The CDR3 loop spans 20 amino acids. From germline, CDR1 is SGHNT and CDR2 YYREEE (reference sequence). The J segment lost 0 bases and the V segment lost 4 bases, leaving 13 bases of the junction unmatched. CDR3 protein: CASSAGQGTFLSSGANVLTF. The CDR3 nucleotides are TGTGCCAGCAGCGCGGGACAGGGGACCTTCTTAAGCTCTGGGGCCAACGTCCTGACTTTC.

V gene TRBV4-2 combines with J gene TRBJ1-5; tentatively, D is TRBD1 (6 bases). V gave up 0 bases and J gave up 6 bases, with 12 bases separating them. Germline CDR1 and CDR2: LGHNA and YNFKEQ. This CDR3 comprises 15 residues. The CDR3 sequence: CASSQEGALGQPQHF. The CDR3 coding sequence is TGTGCCAGCAGCCAAGAGGGGGCACTAGGTCAGCCCCAGCATTTT.

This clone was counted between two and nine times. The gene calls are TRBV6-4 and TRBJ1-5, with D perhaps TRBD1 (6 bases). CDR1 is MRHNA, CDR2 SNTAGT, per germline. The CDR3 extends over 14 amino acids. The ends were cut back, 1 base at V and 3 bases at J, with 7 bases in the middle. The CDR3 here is CASSDYRDNQPQHF. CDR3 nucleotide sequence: TGTGCCAGCAGTGACTACAGGGACAATCAGCCCCAGCATTTT.

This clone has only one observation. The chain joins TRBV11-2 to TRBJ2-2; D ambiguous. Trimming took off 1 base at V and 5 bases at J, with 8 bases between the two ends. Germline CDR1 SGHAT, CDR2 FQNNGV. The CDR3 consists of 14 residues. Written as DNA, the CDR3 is TGTGCCAGCAGCTTAGTGGATCCGACCGGGGAGCTGTTTTTT. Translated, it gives CASSLVDPTGELFF. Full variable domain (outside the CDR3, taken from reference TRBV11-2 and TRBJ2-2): EAGVAQSPRYKIIEKRQSVAFWCNPISGHATLYWYQQILGQGPKLLIQFQNNGVVDDSQLPKDRFSAERLKGVDSTLKIQPAKLEDSAVYLCASSLVDPTGELFFGEGSRLTVL.

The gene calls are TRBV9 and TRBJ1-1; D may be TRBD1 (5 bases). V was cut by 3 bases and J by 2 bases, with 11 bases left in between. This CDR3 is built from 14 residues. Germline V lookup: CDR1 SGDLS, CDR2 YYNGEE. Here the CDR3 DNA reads TGTGCCAGCAGCGCCGACAGCCTAAACACTGAAGCTTTCTTT. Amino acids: CASSADSLNTEAFF.

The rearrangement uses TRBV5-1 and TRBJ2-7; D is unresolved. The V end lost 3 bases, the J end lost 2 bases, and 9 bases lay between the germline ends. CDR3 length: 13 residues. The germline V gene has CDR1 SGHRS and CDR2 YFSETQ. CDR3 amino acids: CASSSGMAYEQYF. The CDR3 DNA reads TGCGCCAGCAGCTCGGGTATGGCCTACGAGCAGTACTTC. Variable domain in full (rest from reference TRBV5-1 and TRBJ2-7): KAGVTQTPRYLIKTRGQQVTLSCSPISGHRSVSWYQQTPGQGLQFLFEYFSETQRNKGNFPGRFSGRQFSNSRSEMNVSTLELGDSALYLCASSSGMAYEQYFGPGTRLTVT.

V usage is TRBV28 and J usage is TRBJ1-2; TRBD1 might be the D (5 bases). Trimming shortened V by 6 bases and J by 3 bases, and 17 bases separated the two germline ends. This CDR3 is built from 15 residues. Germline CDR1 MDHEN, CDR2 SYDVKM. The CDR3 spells CASSKEGMAYYGYTF. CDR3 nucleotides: TGTGCCAGCAGCAAAGAGGGGATGGCCTACTATGGCTACACCTTC.

CDR3 in amino acids: CAISEAGQGYTEAFF. CDR3 in DNA: TGTGCCATCAGTGAAGCTGGACAGGGGTACACTGAAGCTTTCTTT. This sequence joins TRBV10-3 and TRBJ1-1; 9 positions match TRBD1. The CDR3 spans 15 residues. Germline CDR1 ENHRY, CDR2 SYGVKD. V was clipped by 3 bases and J by 3 bases; unmatched bases: 5.

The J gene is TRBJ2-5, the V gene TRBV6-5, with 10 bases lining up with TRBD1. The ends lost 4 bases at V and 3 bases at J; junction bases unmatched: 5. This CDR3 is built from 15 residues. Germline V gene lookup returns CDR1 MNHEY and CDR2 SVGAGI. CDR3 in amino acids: CASSSPGTGEETQYF. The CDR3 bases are TGTGCCAGCAGTTCCCCCGGGACAGGGGAAGAGACCCAGTACTTC.

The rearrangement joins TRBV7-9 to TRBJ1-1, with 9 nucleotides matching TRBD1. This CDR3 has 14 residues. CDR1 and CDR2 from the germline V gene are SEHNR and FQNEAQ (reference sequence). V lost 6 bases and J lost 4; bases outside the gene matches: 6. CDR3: CASSLRQGGTEAFF. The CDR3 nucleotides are TGTGCCAGCAGTTTAAGACAGGGGGGCACTGAAGCTTTCTTT.

The CDR3, as DNA: TGTGCCTGGGACCCCGGGAGTTACGAGCAGTACTTC. This encodes CAWDPGSYEQYF. The rearrangement joins TRBV30 to TRBJ2-7; possible D gene TRBD2, 6 bases. Germline CDR1 GTSNPN, CDR2 SVGIG (reference sequence). Deletions cut 5 bases from V and 4 bases from J, with 12 bases between. The CDR3 length is 12 residues.

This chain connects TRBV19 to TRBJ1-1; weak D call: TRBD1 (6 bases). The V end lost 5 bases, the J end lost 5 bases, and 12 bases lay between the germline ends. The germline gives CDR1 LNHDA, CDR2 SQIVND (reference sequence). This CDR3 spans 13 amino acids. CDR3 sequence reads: CASSVGQFTEAFF. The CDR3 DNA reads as TGTGCCAGTAGTGTGGGACAATTTACTGAAGCTTTCTTT. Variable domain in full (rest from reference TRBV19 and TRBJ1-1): DGGITQSPKYLFRKEGQNVTLSCEQNLNHDAMYWYRQDPGQGLRLIYYSQIVNDFQKGDIAEGYSVSREKKESFPLTVTSAQKNPTAFYLCASSVGQFTEAFFGQGTRLTVV.

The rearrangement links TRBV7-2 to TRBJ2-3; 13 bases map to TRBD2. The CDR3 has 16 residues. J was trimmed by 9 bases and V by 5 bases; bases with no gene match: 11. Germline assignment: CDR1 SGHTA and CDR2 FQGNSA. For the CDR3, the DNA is TGTGCCAGCAGCATAAAGACTAGCGGGAGGCCCCGCACGCAGTATTTT. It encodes CASSIKTSGRPRTQYF.

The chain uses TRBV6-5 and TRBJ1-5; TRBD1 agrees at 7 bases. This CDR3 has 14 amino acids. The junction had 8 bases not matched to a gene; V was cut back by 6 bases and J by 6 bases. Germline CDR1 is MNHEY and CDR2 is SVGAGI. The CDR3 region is CASSQTGVTQPQHF. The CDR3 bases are TGTGCCAGCAGCCAAACAGGGGTTACTCAGCCCCAGCATTTT.

DNA of the CDR3: TGTGCCAGTAGAACAATAGAGGAGGGATGGGGGGCCAATCAGCCCCAGCATTTT. Encoded protein: CASRTIEEGWGANQPQHF. The chain links TRBV19 to TRBJ1-5, with TRBD1 as a possible D gene (6 bases). Germline lookup yields CDR1 LNHDA and CDR2 SQIVND (reference sequence). The germline V and J ends were trimmed by 6 bases and 3 bases, with 24 bases remaining between them. This CDR3 comprises 18 residues.

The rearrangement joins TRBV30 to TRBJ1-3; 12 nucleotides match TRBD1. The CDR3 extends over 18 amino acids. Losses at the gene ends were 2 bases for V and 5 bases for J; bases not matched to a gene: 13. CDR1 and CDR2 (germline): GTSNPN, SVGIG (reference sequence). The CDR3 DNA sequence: TGTGCCTGGAGTTCAAAACCGGGACAGGGGGCGTCAAGAAACACCATATATTTT. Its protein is CAWSSKPGQGASRNTIYF.

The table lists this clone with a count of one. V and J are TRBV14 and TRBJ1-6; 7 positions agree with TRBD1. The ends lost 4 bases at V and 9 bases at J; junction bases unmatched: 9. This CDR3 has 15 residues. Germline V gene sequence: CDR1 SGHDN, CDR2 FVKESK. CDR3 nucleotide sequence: TGTGCCAGCAGCCGTTACAGGGGAGAGGTTTCACCCCTCCACTTT. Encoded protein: CASSRYRGEVSPLHF. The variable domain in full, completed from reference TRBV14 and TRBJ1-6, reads EAGVTQFPSHSVIEKGQTVTLRCDPISGHDNLYWYRRVMGKEIKFLLHFVKESKQDESGMPNNRFLAERTGGTYSTLKVQPAELEDSGVYFCASSRYRGEVSPLHFGNGTRLTVT.

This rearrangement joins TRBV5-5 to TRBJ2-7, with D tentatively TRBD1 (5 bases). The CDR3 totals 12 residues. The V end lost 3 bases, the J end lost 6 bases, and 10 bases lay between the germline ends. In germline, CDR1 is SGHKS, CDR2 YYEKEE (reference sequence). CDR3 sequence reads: CASSSGLFEQYF. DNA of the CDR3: TGTGCCAGCAGCTCAGGGTTGTTCGAGCAGTACTTC.

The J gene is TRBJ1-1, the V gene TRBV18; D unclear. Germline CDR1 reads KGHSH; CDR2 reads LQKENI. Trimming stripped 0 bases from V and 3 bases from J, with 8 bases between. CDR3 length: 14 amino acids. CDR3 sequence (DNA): TGTGCCAGCTCACCACCAAACGGGTACACTGAAGCTTTCTTT. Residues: CASSPPNGYTEAFF.

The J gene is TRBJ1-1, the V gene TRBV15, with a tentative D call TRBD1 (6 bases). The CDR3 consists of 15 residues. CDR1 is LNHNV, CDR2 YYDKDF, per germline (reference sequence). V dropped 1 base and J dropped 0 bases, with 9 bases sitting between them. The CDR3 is CATSRGRGMNTEAFF. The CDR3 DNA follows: TGTGCCACCAGCAGAGGGAGGGGGATGAACACTGAAGCTTTCTTT.

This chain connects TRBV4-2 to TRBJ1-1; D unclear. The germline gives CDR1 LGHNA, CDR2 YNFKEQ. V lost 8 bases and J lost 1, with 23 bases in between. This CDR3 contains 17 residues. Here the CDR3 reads CASGPIKVTARNTEAFF. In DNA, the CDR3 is TGTGCCAGCGGACCAATAAAGGTAACGGCCCGGAACACTGAAGCTTTCTTT.

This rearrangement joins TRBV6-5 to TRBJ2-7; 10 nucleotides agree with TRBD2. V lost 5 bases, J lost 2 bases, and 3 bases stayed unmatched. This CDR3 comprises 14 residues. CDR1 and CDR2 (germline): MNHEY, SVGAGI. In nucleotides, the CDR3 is TGTGCCAGCAGTCCAGGGACTAGCGCCTACGAGCAGTACTTC. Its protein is CASSPGTSAYEQYF.

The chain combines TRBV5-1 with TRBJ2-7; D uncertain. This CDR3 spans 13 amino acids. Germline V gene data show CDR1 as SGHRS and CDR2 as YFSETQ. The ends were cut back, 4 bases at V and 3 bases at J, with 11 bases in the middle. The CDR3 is CASSLPVLYEQYF. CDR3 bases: TGCGCCAGCAGCCTCCCAGTTCTCTACGAGCAGTACTTC.

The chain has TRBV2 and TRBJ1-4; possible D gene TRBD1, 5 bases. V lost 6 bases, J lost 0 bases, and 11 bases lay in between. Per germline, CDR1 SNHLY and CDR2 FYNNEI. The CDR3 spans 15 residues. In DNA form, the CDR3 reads TGTGCCAGCAGCCCAGACAGTCCAACTAATGAAAAACTGTTTTTT. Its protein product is CASSPDSPTNEKLFF.